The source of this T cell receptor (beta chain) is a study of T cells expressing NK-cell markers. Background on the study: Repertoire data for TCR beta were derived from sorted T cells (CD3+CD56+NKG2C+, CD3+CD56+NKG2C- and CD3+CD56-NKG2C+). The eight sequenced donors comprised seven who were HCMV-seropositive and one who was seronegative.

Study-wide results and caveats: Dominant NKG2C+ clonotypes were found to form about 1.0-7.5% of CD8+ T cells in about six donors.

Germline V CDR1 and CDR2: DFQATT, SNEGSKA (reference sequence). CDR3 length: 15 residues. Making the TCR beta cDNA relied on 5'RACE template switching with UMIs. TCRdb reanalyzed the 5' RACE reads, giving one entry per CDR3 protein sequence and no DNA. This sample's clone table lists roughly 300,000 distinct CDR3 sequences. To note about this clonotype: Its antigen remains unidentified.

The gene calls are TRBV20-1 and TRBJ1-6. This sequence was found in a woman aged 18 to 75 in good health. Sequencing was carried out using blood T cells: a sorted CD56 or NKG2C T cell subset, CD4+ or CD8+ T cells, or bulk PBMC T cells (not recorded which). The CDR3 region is CSARAVGRDNSPLHF.